The 19 T cell receptor beta chains presented below share a single source sample, sequenced in a study of T cells in Graves' hyperthyroidism and ophthalmopathy. RNA transcripts gave rise to amplified TCR beta CDR3 regions. A first-round RT-PCR of the TCR CDR3 used the HTBI primer set. TCRdb called the multiplex PCR reads again in MiXCR, with one record for every CDR3 protein. Among fewer than 550,000 distinct CDR3 sequences listed, around 22% were seen once. The sample was blood. All receptors derive from a woman between 25 and 40 years old with Graves' ophthalmopathy.

This clonotype was found many times. The chain carries TRBV15 and TRBJ2-2, with TRBD1 matching 8 bases. The CDR3 is made up of 14 amino acids. Unmatched junction bases numbered 1, after V lost 1 base and J lost 6 bases. Germline V gene lookup returns CDR1 LNHNV and CDR2 YYDKDF (reference sequence). The CDR3 nucleotides read TGTGCCACCAGCAGAGGGACAGGGTCCGGGGAGCTGTTTTTT. It codes for CATSRGTGSGELFF.

This clonotype was picked up a small number of times. This chain connects TRBV5-1 to TRBJ1-3, with D tentatively TRBD1 (5 bases). Trimming stripped 1 base from V and 2 bases from J, with 10 bases between. Looked up from germline, CDR1 is SGHRS and CDR2 is YFSETQ. CDR3 length: 15 residues. The CDR3, as DNA: TGCGCCAGCAGCTTGAATGGGGGAGCTGGAAACACCATATATTTT. It yields the protein CASSLNGGAGNTIYF.

This clonotype was observed many times. The chain joins TRBV7-6 to TRBJ2-7; D might be TRBD2 (5 bases). This CDR3 is 15 amino acids long. CDR1 and CDR2 from the germline V gene are SGHVS and FNYEAQ. The germline V and J ends were trimmed by 2 bases and 5 bases, with 16 bases remaining between them. Written as DNA, the CDR3 is TGTGCCAGCAGCTTAACACCGGGGTCAAGGGACGAGCAGTACTTC. Its translation is CASSLTPGSRDEQYF.

This clonotype was seen repeatedly, ten times or more. The V and J genes are TRBV27 and TRBJ1-2, with D hard to call. Germline CDR1 MNHEY, CDR2 SMNVEV (reference sequence). The CDR3 runs to 12 residues. The V gene lost 5 bases and the J gene lost 4 bases, with 8 bases spanning the gap. This chain's CDR3 is CASSDTPYGYTF. The CDR3 DNA reads as TGTGCCAGCAGTGACACTCCCTATGGCTACACCTTC.

This chain joins TRBV6-1 and TRBJ1-1, with D uncertain. The CDR3 runs 16 residues. Germline-derived CDR1 and CDR2 are MNHNS and SASEGT. V was pared by 5 bases and J by 5 bases, with 21 bases between. CDR3 residues: CASSPPGSHGGTEAFF. CDR3 DNA: TGTGCCAGCAGTCCCCCTGGATCCCACGGCGGGACTGAAGCTTTCTTT.

The chain joins TRBV20-1 to TRBJ1-2; 8 bases line up with TRBD1. V trimming: 3 bases; J trimming: 7 bases; junction bases outside the gene matches: 1. The CDR3 sequence is 11 residues long. CDR1 is DFQATT and CDR2 is SNEGSKA in the germline V gene (reference sequence). Here the CDR3 DNA reads TGCAGTGCTAGCCAGGGGGCTGGCTACACCTTC. Amino acids: CSASQGAGYTF.

This sequence joins TRBV6-1 and TRBJ2-4, with 7 bases identical to TRBD2. The germline CDR1 and CDR2 sequences are MNHNS and SASEGT. V lost 6 bases, J lost 3 bases, and 11 bases stayed unmatched. The CDR3 consists of 16 residues. The CDR3 protein is CASSPRRGSVKNIQYF. In DNA form, the CDR3 reads TGTGCCAGCAGCCCAAGGCGGGGGTCGGTCAAAAACATTCAGTACTTC.

Concerning this clonotype: A read error may account for a junction end that differs from germline. This chain links TRBV4-1 with TRBJ2-6; TRBD1 or TRBD2 may be the D gene (6 bases each). The CDR3 consists of 19 residues. Per germline, CDR1 MGHRA and CDR2 YSYEKL. CDR3 residues: CASSQDPGGAVFGANVLTF. The CDR3 bases are TGCGCCAGCAGCCAAGATCCCGGGGGCGCGGTCTTTGGGGCCAACGTTCTGACTTTC.

The table lists this clonotype with many counts. The rearrangement links TRBV13 to TRBJ1-3; D ambiguous. V lost 2 bases to trimming and J lost 3 bases, with 8 bases between them. Germline V gene data show CDR1 as PRHDT and CDR2 as FYEKMQ (reference sequence). The CDR3 consists of 14 residues. DNA of the CDR3: TGTGCCAGCAGCTTATTCGGCCGTGGAAACACCATATATTTT. As protein: CASSLFGRGNTIYF.

This clonotype has ten or more counts. The chain recombines TRBV28 with TRBJ2-5, with a weak D call TRBD2 (5 bases). Trimming stripped 1 base from V and 6 bases from J, with 18 bases between. The CDR3 contains 16 residues. Germline CDR1 MDHEN, CDR2 SYDVKM. CDR3 residues: CASSLFRREGGKTQYF. The CDR3 bases are TGTGCCAGCAGTTTATTCCGTCGTGAGGGTGGAAAGACCCAGTACTTC.

This clonotype was seen at least ten times. V usage is TRBV29-1 and J usage is TRBJ1-2; TRBD1 agrees at 8 bases. After removal of 3 bases from V and 8 bases from J, the junction contained 5 bases not matched to a gene. The CDR3 length is 12 residues. Germline values: CDR1 SQVTM, CDR2 ANQGSEA. The CDR3 DNA sequence: TGCAGCGTTGACAGGGGGCGGCAAGGCTACACCTTC. It translates to CSVDRGRQGYTF.

This clonotype occurred once. J is TRBJ2-7 and V is TRBV3-1; D tentatively fits TRBD1 or TRBD2 (6 bases each). From germline, CDR1 is LGHDT and CDR2 YNNKEL (reference sequence). This CDR3 comprises 13 residues. V lost 3 bases, J lost 2 bases, and 8 bases lay in between. The CDR3 DNA reads TGTGCCAGCAGCCAGAGGGGGGCCTACGAGCAGTACTTC. This sequence encodes CASSQRGAYEQYF.

This clonotype appeared many times. V and J are TRBV6-1 and TRBJ1-1; D gene unclear. V lost 6 bases to trimming and J lost 1 base, with 9 bases between them. CDR3 size: 13 residues. Germline lookup yields CDR1 MNHNS and CDR2 SASEGT. The CDR3 DNA reads TGTGCCAGCAGCAAGTCAGAGAACACTGAAGCTTTCTTT. This translates into CASSKSENTEAFF.

This clonotype was counted at least ten times. The chain is built from TRBV3-1 and TRBJ1-5; no clear D. CDR1 and CDR2 (germline): LGHDT, YNNKEL (reference sequence). CDR3 length equals 14 residues. V shed 1 base and J shed 4 bases, with 8 bases lying between them. The DNA of the CDR3 is TGTGCCAGCAGCCAAGTTGGGTCGAATCAGCCCCAGCATTTT. Amino acid sequence: CASSQVGSNQPQHF. The whole variable domain, remainder taken from reference TRBV3-1 and TRBJ1-5, is DTAVSQTPKYLVTQMGNDKSIKCEQNLGHDTMYWYKQDSKKFLKIMFSYNNKELIINETVPNRFSPKSPDKAHLNLHINSLELGDSAVYFCASSQVGSNQPQHFGDGTRLSIL.

This clonotype was seen a few times. This chain links TRBV28 with TRBJ2-7, with 7 bases aligning to TRBD2. This CDR3 is built from 15 residues. Losses at the gene ends were 1 base for V and 1 base for J; bases not matched to a gene: 4. Per germline, CDR1 MDHEN and CDR2 SYDVKM. As DNA, the CDR3 is TGTGCCAGCAGTTTATTGGGAGGGAGGTCCTACGAGCAGTACTTC. Protein: CASSLLGGRSYEQYF.

This clonotype was seen many times. The V call is TRBV7-3, the J call TRBJ2-7; TRBD1 matches 10 bases. V was pared by 5 bases and J by 5 bases, with 6 bases of the junction left unmatched. Germline-derived CDR1 and CDR2 are SGHTA and FQGTGA. This CDR3 spans 14 amino acids. Written as DNA, the CDR3 is TGTGCCAGCAGCCCCGGGACAGGGGCGGACGAGCAGTACTTC. This encodes CASSPGTGADEQYF.

The rearrangement uses TRBV4-1 and TRBJ1-5; TRBD1 might be the D (6 bases). The CDR3 has 16 amino acids. Germline CDR1 and CDR2: MGHRA and YSYEKL. V dropped 0 bases and J dropped 6 bases, with 15 bases sitting between them. CDR3 region: CASSQDRAGGPQPQHF. CDR3 DNA sequence: TGCGCCAGCAGCCAAGATCGTGCGGGGGGCCCTCAGCCCCAGCATTTT.

J is TRBJ1-4 and V is TRBV4-2; no definite D call. Deletions cut 0 bases from V and 12 bases from J, with 17 bases between. This CDR3 region has 15 residues. Germline V gene data show CDR1 as LGHNA and CDR2 as YNFKEQ. CDR3 amino acids: CASSQDSGRSEELFF. The CDR3 DNA reads as TGTGCCAGCAGCCAAGATTCGGGCCGCAGCGAAGAACTGTTTTTT.

The chain uses TRBV29-1 and TRBJ1-3; D ambiguous. The CDR3 runs 15 residues. V was clipped by 4 bases and J by 8 bases, with 21 bases between them. Germline CDR1 reads SQVTM; CDR2 reads ANQGSEA. The CDR3 is CSVGGQGPPGDTIYF. CDR3 bases: TGCAGCGTTGGAGGCCAAGGACCTCCTGGGGACACCATATATTTT.